The T cell receptor beta chain described here comes from a study of blood T cell repertoires in COVID-19. Across the study: From the United States, Italy and Spain came samples of acute and convalescent COVID-19. PBMCs, B-cell-depleted T cells, or T cells provided the cDNA or gDNA that made up the material.

In the study's own analysis: Cell counts per sample came from amplifying reference gene primers. Sequencing used immunoSEQ multiplex PCR; TCRdb keeps in-frame clones, though not all of them. For V, J and clone size, that table is used; D and trimming come from the DNA. Of 70,000 to 75,000 clones listed, just under 85% are singletons. Material: peripheral blood. This receptor was obtained from a man between 65 and 79 years old with acute or convalescent COVID-19.

CDR3 sequence: CASSLRGTDTEAFF. CDR3 DNA sequence: TGTGCCAGCAGCTTAAGGGGGACCGACACTGAAGCTTTCTTT. The rearrangement joins TRBV7-9 to TRBJ1-1; D may be TRBD1 (6 bases). The CDR3 is 14 amino acids. Germline V gene data show CDR1 as SEHNR and CDR2 as FQNEAQ (reference sequence). V gave up 2 bases and J gave up 3 bases, with 10 bases separating them.